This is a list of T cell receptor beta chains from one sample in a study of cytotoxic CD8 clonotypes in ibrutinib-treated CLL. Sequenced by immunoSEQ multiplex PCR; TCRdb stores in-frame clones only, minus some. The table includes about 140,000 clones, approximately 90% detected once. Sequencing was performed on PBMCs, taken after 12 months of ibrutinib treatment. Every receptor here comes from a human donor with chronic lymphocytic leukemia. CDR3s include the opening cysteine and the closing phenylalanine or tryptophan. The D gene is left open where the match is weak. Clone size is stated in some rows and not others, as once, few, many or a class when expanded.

TGTGCCAGCAGTTACTCGATGGCGACAGGGGTTTACGAGCAGTACTTC,CASSYSMATGVYEQYF,TRBV6-5,.,TRBD1,TRBJ2-7
TGTGCCAGCAGCTCGGCGGACCGTAATGAGCAGTTCTTC,CASSSADRNEQFF,TRBV7-2,.,.,TRBJ2-1
TGTGCCAGCAGCGTAGAGGTAGCGGGAGGGTATGAGCAGTTCTTC,CASSVEVAGGYEQFF,TRBV9,.,TRBD2,TRBJ2-1
TGTGCCAGCAGCTTAGAAGGGGGGACAGGGTCCTCCTACGAGCAGTACTTC,CASSLEGGTGSSYEQYF,TRBV11-2,.,TRBD1,TRBJ2-7
TGTGCCAGCAGCTTGGTTCAGGGGTCTGCCGGGGAGCTGTTTTTT,CASSLVQGSAGELFF,TRBV5-4,.,.,TRBJ2-2
TGTGCCAGCAGCCGTCTCGGGACTAGCGGGTACAATGAGCAGTTCTTC,CASSRLGTSGYNEQFF,TRBV7-3,.,TRBD2,TRBJ2-1
TGTGCCAGCAGCGTAGGAGGGACTAGCCAGGGCTACGAGCAGTACTTC,CASSVGGTSQGYEQYF,TRBV9,.,TRBD2,TRBJ2-7
TGTGCCAGCAGTGCCTACAATCAGCCCCAGCATTTT,CASSAYNQPQHF,TRBV28,few,.,TRBJ1-5
TGTGCCAGTAATAACGCGGGGGCCTACAATGAGCAGTTCTTC,CASNNAGAYNEQFF,TRBV19,once,TRBD2,TRBJ2-1
TGTGCCAGCAGCCAGACATCCGGGACTAGCCAAACTAGCACAGATACGCAGTATTTT,CASSQTSGTSQTSTDTQYF,TRBV14,.,TRBD2,TRBJ2-3
TGTGCCAGCAGAGTCGGCAATAATCAGCCCCAGCATTTT,CASRVGNNQPQHF,TRBV2,few,.,TRBJ1-5
TGTGCCAGCAGACGGGACAGAGAAGCTTTCTTT,CASRRDREAFF,TRBV6-5,.,TRBD1,TRBJ1-1
TGTGCCAGCAGTGATCCTAGCGGGAGGGCGGGTGAGCAGTTCTTC,CASSDPSGRAGEQFF,TRBV28,.,TRBD2,TRBJ2-1
TGTGCCAGCACGACAGGGTCCTACGAGCAGTACTTC,CASTTGSYEQYF,TRBV28,.,TRBD1,TRBJ2-7
TGTGCCAGCACCATTCGCCCGTCGCTAGCGGGAGGCCCCAATGAGCAGTTCTTC,CASTIRPSLAGGPNEQFF,TRBV11-2,.,TRBD2,TRBJ2-1
TGTGCCAGCAGAAAGAGACAGAACACTGAAGCTTTCTTT,CASRKRQNTEAFF,TRBV28,.,.,TRBJ1-1
TGTGCCAGCAGTTCCTTCAGCGGACAGGGCGACGGCTACACCTTC,CASSSFSGQGDGYTF,TRBV28,once,TRBD1,TRBJ1-2
TGTGCCAGCAGCTCCCAACCCGGGACCAACACTGAAGCTTTCTTT,CASSSQPGTNTEAFF,TRBV7-2,.,.,TRBJ1-1
TGTGCCAGCAGCTTAGAGGCAGGGCCCACCGGGGAGCTGTTTTTT,CASSLEAGPTGELFF,TRBV7-9,.,.,TRBJ2-2
TGTGCCAGTAGGCCCGGGACAGGGGGCGTTTATGGCTACACCTTC,CASRPGTGGVYGYTF,TRBV19,.,TRBD1,TRBJ1-2
TGTGCCAGCAGTCGCCCCGGGGTGAAGGGCACAGATACGCAGTATTTT,CASSRPGVKGTDTQYF,TRBV27,.,.,TRBJ2-3
TGTGCCAGTAGTATAGGGCCGAGCTCTGGAAACACCATATATTTT,CASSIGPSSGNTIYF,TRBV19,.,.,TRBJ1-3
TGTGCCACTAAATTTGAACAGGGGTCCACTGAAGCTTTCTTT,CATKFEQGSTEAFF,TRBV19,once,TRBD1,TRBJ1-1
TGTGCCAGCAGCTTAATAGCCCGGACAGGTTACGAGCAGTACTTC,CASSLIARTGYEQYF,TRBV7-3,.,TRBD1,TRBJ2-7
TGTGCCAGCACCAGACTGGGACTAGCGGGAGACGAGCAGTACTTC,CASTRLGLAGDEQYF,TRBV28,.,TRBD2,TRBJ2-7
TGTGCCAGCAGCCCCGCGGGAGGAGAGGAGACCCAGTACTTC,CASSPAGGEETQYF,TRBV11-2,once,TRBD2,TRBJ2-5
TGCAGCGTTCTGAGGGGATATGAGACAGATACGCAGTATTTT,CSVLRGYETDTQYF,TRBV29-1,.,.,TRBJ2-3
TGTGCCAGCAGCTTAGGACCCGACACTGAAGCTTTCTTT,CASSLGPDTEAFF,TRBV7-8,few,.,TRBJ1-1
TGTGCCAGCAGCCAAGAAGGACTAGCGGGATCCCAACACTACGAGCAGTACTTC,CASSQEGLAGSQHYEQYF,TRBV4-2,.,TRBD2,TRBJ2-7
TGTGCCAGCAGTTTTCGCGGAGGGAGGGAGCAGTACTTC,CASSFRGGREQYF,TRBV27,once,.,TRBJ2-7
TGTGCCAGCAGCCAAGATTTGATGTCGGGGGGCGAGGGCCTTAATGAAAAACTGTTTTTT,CASSQDLMSGGEGLNEKLFF,TRBV4-2,.,.,TRBJ1-4
TGCGCCAGCAGCACGAGACTAGCGGGGACCGGGGAGCTGTTTTTT,CASSTRLAGTGELFF,TRBV4-3,.,TRBD2,TRBJ2-2
TGTGCCAGCAGGGCCCACCGAACTAGCGGGAGACGGGGCTCCTACGAGCAGTACTTC,CASRAHRTSGRRGSYEQYF,TRBV28,.,TRBD2,TRBJ2-7
TGTGCCAGCACCAGAGCCGGGACAGGGGGTGAAAAACTGTTTTTT,CASTRAGTGGEKLFF,TRBV7-9,.,TRBD1,TRBJ1-4
TGTGCCAGCAGCGCCGCGACAGGGGCGAACAATGAGCAGTTCTTC,CASSAATGANNEQFF,TRBV9,.,TRBD1,TRBJ2-1
TGTGCCAGCAGCCCAGGGACTAGCGGGATGGATGAGCAGTTCTTC,CASSPGTSGMDEQFF,TRBV4-2,.,TRBD2,TRBJ2-1
TGTGCCAGTCGTCCCCCACTGAACACTGAAGCTTTCTTT,CASRPPLNTEAFF,TRBV19,.,.,TRBJ1-1
TGTGCCAGTAGTATTTGGACAGGGGTTCGGACTGAAGCTTTCTTT,CASSIWTGVRTEAFF,TRBV19,few,TRBD1,TRBJ1-1
TGTGCCAGCACCTCACCCGGTGGGAGCAGGTACGAGCAGTACTTC,CASTSPGGSRYEQYF,TRBV6-5,.,.,TRBJ2-7
TGTGCCAGCAGCTTCGGTGGTAACGTGGCCTACGAGCAGTACTTC,CASSFGGNVAYEQYF,TRBV7-9,few,.,TRBJ2-7
TGTGCCAGCAGCTTAGCGGGAGGGCTTATCTATGAGCAGTTCTTC,CASSLAGGLIYEQFF,TRBV7-8,.,TRBD2,TRBJ2-1
TGCGCCAGCAGCCGATCTCCTAATCAGCCCCAGCATTTT,CASSRSPNQPQHF,TRBV5-1,.,.,TRBJ1-5
TGTGCCAGCAGCGACGGGCGGGAGCAGTACTTC,CASSDGREQYF,TRBV6-5,.,.,TRBJ2-7
TGCAGTGCAGTGGACAGAATGCCCCAGTACTTC,CSAVDRMPQYF,TRBV20-1,.,.,TRBJ2-7
TGTGCCAGCAGTACTTCCGGGACAGGGCCTGGAAAACTGTTTTTT,CASSTSGTGPGKLFF,TRBV28,.,TRBD1,TRBJ1-4